This T cell receptor beta chain is from a study of cytomegalovirus exposure and HLA in healthy donors. Study details: Findings of an earlier analysis included roughly 120 million unique TCR beta sequences from 180 million or so T cells. There were 88 million or so unique TCRs (from HLA-typed donors) in an early data release.

Trimming took off 2 bases at V and 2 bases at J, with 11 bases between the two ends. The V gene's germline CDR1 is SGHRS and CDR2 YFSETQ. The CDR3 is made up of 14 amino acids. 13 Jbeta primers and 60 Vbeta primers were used for the PCR. Assay used: immunoSEQ multiplex PCR; TCRdb lists only in-frame clones, some missing. This table holds about 140,000 clones, around 81% found once. The receptor was isolated from a man aged 35 to 55 in good health and CMV-seropositive. Sequencing used PBMCs. V and J are TRBV5-1 and TRBJ2-7, with a tentative D call TRBD1 (6 bases). The CDR3 loop reads CASSFRGYAYEQYF. The DNA for the CDR3 is TGCGCCAGCAGCTTCAGGGGTTACGCCTACGAGCAGTACTTC.